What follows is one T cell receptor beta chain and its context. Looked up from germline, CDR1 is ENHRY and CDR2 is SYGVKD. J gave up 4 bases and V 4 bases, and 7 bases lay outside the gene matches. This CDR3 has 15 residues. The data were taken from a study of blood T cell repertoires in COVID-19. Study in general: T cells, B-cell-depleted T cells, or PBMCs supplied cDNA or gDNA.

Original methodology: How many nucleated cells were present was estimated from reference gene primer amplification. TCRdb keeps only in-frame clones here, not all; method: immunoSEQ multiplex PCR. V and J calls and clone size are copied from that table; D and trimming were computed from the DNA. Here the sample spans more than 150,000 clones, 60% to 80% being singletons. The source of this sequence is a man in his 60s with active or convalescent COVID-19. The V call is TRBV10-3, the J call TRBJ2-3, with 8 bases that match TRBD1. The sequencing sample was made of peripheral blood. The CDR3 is CAISVGDRPADTQYF. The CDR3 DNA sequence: TGTGCCATCAGTGTCGGGGACAGGCCCGCAGATACGCAGTATTTT.